The rows below give T cell receptor beta chains drawn from one sample of a study of T cell responses to AZD1222 COVID-19 vaccine. TCRdb keeps only in-frame clones here, not all; method: immunoSEQ multiplex PCR. The sample carries tens of thousands of clones, roughly 90% recorded once. The sequenced sample was peripheral blood, obtained 28 days after the second AZD1222 dose. The receptor set was obtained from an adult who received the AZD1222 COVID-19 vaccine. Both conserved end residues are part of each CDR3. Fields, in order: V gene, clone size, CDR3 length, D gene, J gene, CDR3 DNA, CDR3 protein. D genes are given only for firm matches. Clone size is given for some rows only: seen once, a few or many times, or a class if the clone is expanded.

TRBV6-5	once	15	-	TRBJ1-6	TGTGCCAGCAGTTACGTCAGCTCCTATAATTCACCCCTCCACTTT	CASSYVSSYNSPLHF
TRBV28	-	15	TRBD1	TRBJ1-2	TGTGCCAGCAGCCTAAGACAGGGGGCTTCAGATGGCTACACCTTC	CASSLRQGASDGYTF
TRBV27	-	14	-	TRBJ1-2	TGTGCCAGCATCTTGGCGGGGCGTCGGTATGGCTACACCTTC	CASILAGRRYGYTF
TRBV9	-	12	-	TRBJ2-2	TGTGCCAGCAGCGGTAACACCGGGGAGCTGTTTTTT	CASSGNTGELFF
TRBV7-9	-	15	-	TRBJ1-2	TGTGCCAGCAGTTTGGGGCAGGGGATTGGCTATGGCTACACCTTC	CASSLGQGIGYGYTF
TRBV5-1	-	14	TRBD1	TRBJ1-1	TGCGCCAGCAGCAGGCAGGGGGCTTCCACTGAAGCTTTCTTT	CASSRQGASTEAFF
TRBV19	-	15	TRBD1	TRBJ1-5	TGTGCCAGTACCCTGACAGGGAAGGTCGATCAGCCCCAGCATTTT	CASTLTGKVDQPQHF
TRBV7-6	-	12	-	TRBJ2-7	TGTGCCAGCAGCTTGTCCCTGCACGAGCAGTACTTC	CASSLSLHEQYF
TRBV15	-	15	-	TRBJ1-5	TGTGCCACCAGCAGCAGTGTGGGGAACAATCAGCCCCAGCATTTT	CATSSSVGNNQPQHF
TRBV6-5	-	15	-	TRBJ2-5	TGTGCCAGCAAATTGGACAGACTTTACCAAGAGACCCAGTACTTC	CASKLDRLYQETQYF
TRBV7-9	-	16	-	TRBJ1-6	TGTGCCAGCACCTATCAACGGGGGGGCTATAATTCACCCCTCCACTTT	CASTYQRGGYNSPLHF
TRBV5-1	-	15	-	TRBJ1-1	TGCGCCAGCAGCTTTCAGGAACAGGGTGGTGCTGAAGCTTTCTTT	CASSFQEQGGAEAFF
TRBV21-1	-	14	-	TRBJ1-4	TGTGCCAGCAGCAAAGCGCTAAGGGGGGTTGGGCTGTTTTTT	CASSKALRGVGLFF
TRBV18	once	16	TRBD1	TRBJ2-7	TGTGCCAGCTCACCTCCCGGGACAGGGAGCACCTACGAGCAGTACTTC	CASSPPGTGSTYEQYF
TRBV18	-	18	TRBD1	TRBJ2-7	TGTGCCAGCTCACCGAGGCCCGTCAGGGGGCAGAGGTCCTACGAGCAGTACTTC	CASSPRPVRGQRSYEQYF
TRBV19	-	15	-	TRBJ1-5	TGTGCCAGTAGTACGCAGGGGCTTAGCAATCAGCCCCAGCATTTT	CASSTQGLSNQPQHF
TRBV7-2	-	16	TRBD2	TRBJ2-1	TGTGCCAGCAGCTTCTTGCCGACTAGCGGATACAATGAGCAGTTCTTC	CASSFLPTSGYNEQFF
TRBV4-1	once	17	-	TRBJ2-3	TGCGCCAGCAGCTCACCTCGGGACCGCTTTAGCACAGATACGCAGTATTTT	CASSSPRDRFSTDTQYF
TRBV7-9	-	13	TRBD2	TRBJ2-1	TGTGCCAGCACGGGGGGGCTATACAATGAGCAGTTCTTC	CASTGGLYNEQFF
TRBV19	-	18	-	TRBJ2-2	TGTGCCAGTAGGATCTCCTGGGATTGGGAGGCGTTCACCGGGGAGCTGTTTTTT	CASRISWDWEAFTGELFF
TRBV6-5	few	15	TRBD1	TRBJ1-6	TGTGCCAGCAGTTGGGGGGGGACAGGGAGTTCACCCCTCCACTTT	CASSWGGTGSSPLHF
TRBV10-3	-	12	-	TRBJ2-5	TGTGCCATCAGTGACAGGCAAGAGACCCAGTACTTC	CAISDRQETQYF
TRBV7-6	-	16	TRBD1	TRBJ1-4	TGTGCCAGCAGCTCCGGGACAGGTTTACAAAATGAAAAACTGTTTTTT	CASSSGTGLQNEKLFF
TRBV7-8	few	18	TRBD1	TRBJ1-1	TGTGCCAGCAGCCAAAACGACAGGGTAACTACTATGAACACTGAAGCTTTCTTT	CASSQNDRVTTMNTEAFF
TRBV7-9	-	15	TRBD2	TRBJ2-7	TGTGCCAGCAGCTTAGGGGTCGGGAGGGCCTCCGAGCAGTACTTC	CASSLGVGRASEQYF
TRBV7-9	-	16	-	TRBJ2-2	TGTGCCAGCAGCTTAAAAAGGGGCGCGGGCACCGGGGAGCTGTTTTTT	CASSLKRGAGTGELFF
TRBV2	-	13	-	TRBJ1-2	TGTGCCAGCGTTGAGGGAGCTAACTATGGCTACACCTTC	CASVEGANYGYTF
TRBV18	-	13	-	TRBJ1-4	TGTGCCAGCTCACCACTGTCCGGTGAAAAACTGTTTTTT	CASSPLSGEKLFF
TRBV5-4	-	16	-	TRBJ1-2	TGTGCCAGCAGCCCTGCAGGAGGAGGGCTTTTCTATGGCTACACCTTC	CASSPAGGGLFYGYTF
TRBV30	-	14	TRBD1	TRBJ1-3	TGTGCCGGGAAGAAATGGACAGGGGGAAACACCATATATTTT	CAGKKWTGGNTIYF
TRBV6-2/TRBV6-3	-	12	-	TRBJ2-5	TGTGCCAGCAGTGCGAACGGAGAGACCCAGTACTTC	CASSANGETQYF
TRBV6-6	-	13	-	TRBJ2-2	TGTGCCAGCAGGAACCAGAACACCGGGGAGCTGTTTTTT	CASRNQNTGELFF
TRBV9	-	16	TRBD2	TRBJ2-7	TGTGCCAGCAGCGTAGGGAAGACTAGCGGCTCCTACGAGCAGTACTTC	CASSVGKTSGSYEQYF
TRBV4-1	-	15	TRBD2	TRBJ2-2	TGCGCCAGCAGCCGGCTGACTAGCGCCACCGGGGAGCTGTTTTTT	CASSRLTSATGELFF
TRBV7-2	-	16	-	TRBJ2-6	TGTGCCAGCAGCTCCAGCCCGGGGGCGTTAGCCAACGTCCTGACTTTC	CASSSSPGALANVLTF
TRBV5-1	-	16	TRBD1	TRBJ1-2	TGCGCCAGCAGCTCATCCGGGACAGGGTTTAGTAATGGCTACACCTTC	CASSSSGTGFSNGYTF